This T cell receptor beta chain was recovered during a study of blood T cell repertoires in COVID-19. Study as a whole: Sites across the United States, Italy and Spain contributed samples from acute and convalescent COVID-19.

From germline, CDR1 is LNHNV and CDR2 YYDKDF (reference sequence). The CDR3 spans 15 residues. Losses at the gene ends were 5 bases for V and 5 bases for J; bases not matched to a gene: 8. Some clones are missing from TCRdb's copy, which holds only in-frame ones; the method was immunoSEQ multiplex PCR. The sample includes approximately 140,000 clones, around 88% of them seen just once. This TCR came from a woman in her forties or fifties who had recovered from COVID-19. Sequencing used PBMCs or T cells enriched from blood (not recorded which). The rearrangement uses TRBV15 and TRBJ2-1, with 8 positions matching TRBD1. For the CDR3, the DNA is TGTGCCACCAGCCCCCGGGACAGGACTAACAATGAGCAGTTCTTC. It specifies CATSPRDRTNNEQFF.